Shown below are 29 T cell receptor beta chains from a single sample sequenced in a study of T cell changes during pregnancy in multiple sclerosis (dated by TCRdb to the late 2010s). Receptor libraries were prepared by the immunoSEQ multiplex PCR assay. TCRdb re-hosts the immuneACCESS table, in-frame sequences only. Its copies lack some clones; in the studies checked, an unresolved V gene accounts for under half of them, and the cause for the rest is not known. The sample table contains 22,000 or so clones; only one count was recorded for 80% to 95% of them. The top ten hold 0.63% of the sample. The sequencing here drew on CD4+ T cells from peripheral blood mononuclear cells, taken after pregnancy. The receptors derive from a female donor in good health, enrolled as a control in a pregnancy study.

The chain couples TRBV4-2 to TRBJ2-3; perhaps TRBD2 as D (5 bases). This CDR3 spans 15 amino acids. Per germline, CDR1 LGHNA and CDR2 YNFKEQ. The V and J ends lost 1 base and 6 bases respectively, with 14 bases between them. CDR3 protein: CASSQGGAGVDTQYF. The CDR3 nucleotides are TGTGCCAGCAGCCAAGGGGGAGCTGGGGTGGATACGCAGTATTTT.

This sequence joins TRBV18 and TRBJ1-5, with a tentative D call TRBD1 (5 bases). Germline CDR1 KGHSH, CDR2 LQKENI. V gave up 0 bases and J gave up 4 bases, with 10 bases separating them. There are 15 residues in the CDR3. CDR3 nucleotides: TGTGCCAGCTCACCACCAGGACAACAAAATCAGCCCCAGCATTTT. Encoded protein: CASSPPGQQNQPQHF.

V gene TRBV7-9 combines with J gene TRBJ2-7, with D unresolved. The CDR3 covers 11 residues. Germline lookup yields CDR1 SEHNR and CDR2 FQNEAQ (reference sequence). Trimming took 4 bases from V and 4 from J, leaving 5 bases between them. The CDR3 coding sequence is TGTGCCAGCAGCTCCGCGTACGAGCAGTACTTC. It translates to CASSSAYEQYF.

V gene TRBV2 combines with J gene TRBJ2-3; D is uncertain. Germline lookup yields CDR1 SNHLY and CDR2 FYNNEI. V shed 7 bases and J shed 3 bases, with 5 bases lying between them. The CDR3 covers 11 residues. The CDR3 spells CASTYTDTQYF. The CDR3, as DNA: TGTGCCAGCACGTATACAGATACGCAGTATTTT.

By share, this clone counts as medium-sized. The rearrangement joins TRBV5-6 to TRBJ2-7, with TRBD2 as a possible D gene (6 bases). The V gene lost 0 bases and the J gene lost 9 bases, with 16 bases spanning the gap. This CDR3 is built from 14 residues. CDR1 and CDR2 (germline): SGHDT, YYEEEE. The CDR3 sequence is CASSLVGDGGGQYF. The CDR3 bases are TGTGCCAGCAGCTTGGTTGGGGATGGGGGAGGGCAGTACTTC.

The CDR3 DNA is TGTGCCAGCAGCGTTAGCGGGGGATCAGGGGAGACCCAGTACTTC. Amino acids: CASSVSGGSGETQYF. The rearrangement uses TRBV9 and TRBJ2-5, with 9 bases matching TRBD2. The germline gives CDR1 SGDLS, CDR2 YYNGEE. The CDR3 consists of 15 residues. V shed 2 bases, J shed 5 bases, and the junction held 7 bases outside the gene matches.

This chain connects TRBV7-2 to TRBJ2-2; TRBD1 matches 12 bases. J gave up 7 bases and V 5 bases, and 8 bases lay outside the gene matches. CDR1 is SGHTA and CDR2 is FQGNSA in the germline V gene. This CDR3 has 16 amino acids. The CDR3 region has the DNA TGTGCCAGCAGCCAATGGGGGACAGGGGGCGGCGGGGAGCTGTTTTTT. Its translation is CASSQWGTGGGGELFF. The entire variable domain, with the rest obtained from reference TRBV7-2 and TRBJ2-2, is as follows: GAGVSQSPSNKVTEKGKDVELRCDPISGHTALYWYRQSLGQGLEFLIYFQGNSAPDKSGLPSDRFSAERTGGSVSTLTIQRTQQEDSAVYLCASSQWGTGGGGELFFGEGSRLTVL.

This clone was detected once. The chain couples TRBV28 to TRBJ1-5; D remains unclear. The germline V gene encodes CDR1 MDHEN and CDR2 SYDVKM. This CDR3 has 17 residues. V lost 6 bases, J lost 2 bases, and 20 bases lay in between. The CDR3 loop reads CASSQGLGPVRNQPQHF. Here the CDR3 DNA reads TGTGCCAGCAGCCAAGGCCTGGGCCCCGTTCGCAATCAGCCCCAGCATTTT.

V is TRBV2 and J is TRBJ2-6; D may be TRBD1 (6 bases). The germline V and J ends were trimmed by 8 bases and 4 bases, with 12 bases remaining between them. The CDR3 covers 14 residues. The germline gives CDR1 SNHLY, CDR2 FYNNEI. The CDR3 spells CASRRGPGANVLTF. The CDR3 DNA is TGTGCCAGCCGCAGGGGCCCCGGGGCCAACGTCCTGACTTTC.

This chain connects TRBV6-1 to TRBJ1-1; the D is unclear. V dropped 6 bases and J dropped 1 base, with 12 bases sitting between them. The CDR3 consists of 14 residues. Germline CDR1 MNHNS, CDR2 SASEGT. In DNA form, the CDR3 reads TGTGCCAGCAGAGGTTGGGAGGGGAACACTGAAGCTTTCTTT. Translating it yields CASRGWEGNTEAFF.

The chain joins TRBV7-2 to TRBJ2-1; 8 bases line up with TRBD2. This CDR3 has 15 amino acids. Germline CDR1 is SGHTA and CDR2 is FQGNSA. The V and J ends lost 4 bases and 5 bases, in that order; junction bases with no gene match: 7. The CDR3 DNA follows: TGTGCCAGCAGCTCTCTAGCGGGCCACCACAATGAGCAGTTCTTC. This translates into CASSSLAGHHNEQFF. The variable domain in full, with the rest retrieved from reference TRBV7-2 and TRBJ2-1, is GAGVSQSPSNKVTEKGKDVELRCDPISGHTALYWYRQSLGQGLEFLIYFQGNSAPDKSGLPSDRFSAERTGGSVSTLTIQRTQQEDSAVYLCASSSLAGHHNEQFFGPGTRLTVL.

This chain links TRBV9 with TRBJ2-3; D might be TRBD1 (7 bases). The CDR3 sequence is 15 residues long. V dropped 6 bases and J dropped 4 bases, with 18 bases sitting between them. Per the germline V gene, CDR1 is SGDLS and CDR2 is YYNGEE. CDR3 protein: CASTRGASSADTQYF. CDR3 coding DNA: TGTGCCAGCACCAGGGGGGCGAGTTCCGCAGATACGCAGTATTTT.

This clone was seen a few times. V gene TRBV4-3 combines with J gene TRBJ1-6; no firm D call. The CDR3 has 15 residues. The germline V gene encodes CDR1 LGHNA and CDR2 YSLEER. V was cut by 2 bases and J by 7 bases, with 12 bases left in between. CDR3: CASSQKSGGNSPLHF. The CDR3 nucleotides read TGCGCCAGCAGCCAAAAATCCGGCGGGAATTCACCCCTCCACTTT.

This clone has only one observation. The gene calls are TRBV27 and TRBJ2-1; 7 bases agree with TRBD2. The CDR3 contains 12 residues. Germline V gene lookup returns CDR1 MNHEY and CDR2 SMNVEV (reference sequence). The J segment lost 8 bases and the V segment lost 5 bases, leaving 3 bases of the junction unmatched. CDR3 region: CASSTRGDEQFF. CDR3 in DNA: TGTGCCAGCAGTACCCGGGGGGATGAGCAGTTCTTC.

The V and J genes are TRBV7-6 and TRBJ2-5; 8 bases fit TRBD2. V dropped 5 bases and J dropped 5; count of bases not matched to a gene: 7. This CDR3 has 14 residues. Germline V gives CDR1 SGHVS, CDR2 FNYEAQ. Here the CDR3 DNA reads TGTGCCAGCAGCGCAGGACTAGCAACGGAGACCCAGTACTTC. Translating it yields CASSAGLATETQYF.

The sample holds a few counts of this clone. Other nucleotide sequences from this sample produce the same CDR3. This chain uses TRBV5-4 with TRBJ2-1; D is perhaps TRBD1 (5 bases). The V gene lost 2 bases and the J gene lost 4 bases, with 13 bases spanning the gap. The CDR3 has 15 amino acids. CDR1 is SGHNT, CDR2 YYREEE, per germline (reference sequence). DNA for the CDR3: TGTGCCAGCAGCTTAAGTGGACAAAGTTACAATGAGCAGTTCTTC. Translation gives CASSLSGQSYNEQFF.

The J gene is TRBJ1-2, the V gene TRBV6-6; no clear D. V was shortened by 3 bases and J by 3 bases, with 5 bases between the two germline ends. Germline CDR1 MNHNY, CDR2 SVGAGI (reference sequence). The CDR3 runs 12 residues. CDR3 loop: CASSYNDYGYTF. The DNA for the CDR3 is TGTGCCAGCAGTTATAATGACTATGGCTACACCTTC.

This chain links TRBV7-2 with TRBJ1-6, with D uncertain. Germline CDR1 SGHTA, CDR2 FQGNSA. V lost 5 bases and J 8 bases, leaving 13 bases between the germline ends. This CDR3 is 14 amino acids long. CDR3: CASSNGPRDSPLHF. The CDR3 DNA reads TGTGCCAGCAGCAATGGTCCGAGGGATTCACCCCTCCACTTT.

The chain couples TRBV29-1 to TRBJ2-6; 8 nucleotides align to TRBD1. The CDR3 runs 16 residues. Germline assignment: CDR1 SQVTM and CDR2 ANQGSEA. The trim removed 6 bases at V and 4 bases at J, leaving 11 bases unmatched. The CDR3 here is CSVSLDRATGANVLTF. The CDR3 DNA reads TGCAGCGTCTCTCTGGACAGGGCAACAGGGGCCAACGTCCTGACTTTC.

The J gene is TRBJ1-2, the V gene TRBV29-1; D is uncertain. Germline values: CDR1 SQVTM, CDR2 ANQGSEA. The CDR3 loop spans 15 amino acids. V gave up 7 bases and J gave up 5 bases, with 23 bases separating them. DNA of the CDR3: TGCAGCGCCATAGACACCCGATCAGTCAAATATGGCTACACCTTC. The encoded protein is CSAIDTRSVKYGYTF.

The gene calls are TRBV15 and TRBJ1-2; D is ambiguous. Trimming took 1 base from V and 7 from J, leaving 13 bases between them. Germline assignment: CDR1 LNHNV and CDR2 YYDKDF (reference sequence). This CDR3 comprises 14 residues. The CDR3, as DNA: TGTGCCACCAGCAGAGGCGAGGGCCGGAGTGGCTACACCTTC. Translation: CATSRGEGRSGYTF.

The V gene is TRBV6-6, the J gene TRBJ2-5; TRBD1 agrees at 8 bases. This CDR3 is built from 14 residues. The J segment lost 4 bases and the V segment lost 1 base, leaving 2 bases of the junction unmatched. CDR1 is MNHNY, CDR2 SVGAGI, per germline (reference sequence). The CDR3 here is CASSYLTGVETQYF. DNA for the CDR3: TGTGCCAGCAGTTACTTGACAGGGGTAGAGACCCAGTACTTC.

The gene calls are TRBV27 and TRBJ2-3, with D hard to call. In germline, CDR1 is MNHEY, CDR2 SMNVEV (reference sequence). The CDR3 is made up of 14 amino acids. The V end was cut by 5 bases, the J end by 7 bases, with 16 bases between. In DNA form, the CDR3 reads TGTGCCAGCAGTCCCTTCGGTGAGGAGCATACGCAGTATTTT. Translated, it gives CASSPFGEEHTQYF.

This chain joins TRBV28 and TRBJ1-6; TRBD1 agrees at 9 bases. Germline assignment: CDR1 MDHEN and CDR2 SYDVKM. With V trimmed by 6 bases and J by 9 bases, 3 bases remained unmatched. There are 13 residues in the CDR3. The CDR3 sequence is CASRNRGRSPLHF. In DNA form, the CDR3 reads TGTGCCAGCAGAAACAGGGGGCGTTCACCCCTCCACTTT.

The table lists this clone with a count of one. V gene TRBV6-5 combines with J gene TRBJ1-2; the D gene is possibly TRBD1 (5 bases). The germline V gene has CDR1 MNHEY and CDR2 SVGAGI. V was pared by 2 bases and J by 6 bases, with 13 bases between. The CDR3 is 14 amino acids. The DNA for the CDR3 is TGTGCCAGCAGTTACCTCGACAGCTATAATGGCTACACCTTC. This sequence encodes CASSYLDSYNGYTF.

This clone was detected only once. The chain uses TRBV6-5 and TRBJ1-2; maybe TRBD1 (6 bases). Trimming removed 6 bases at V and 4 bases at J, with 9 bases between. The CDR3 has 12 residues. Germline V lookup: CDR1 MNHEY, CDR2 SVGAGI. CDR3 coding DNA: TGTGCCAGCAGGCCACAGGGCTATGGCTACACCTTC. This gives the protein CASRPQGYGYTF.

Here the CDR3 DNA reads TGTGCCAGCACCTCGGACTCCAACTCTGGAAACACCATATATTTT. Protein: CASTSDSNSGNTIYF. The V call is TRBV6-6, the J call TRBJ1-3; no definite D call. The CDR3 has 15 residues. CDR1 is MNHNY, CDR2 SVGAGI, per germline (reference sequence). V was clipped by 7 bases and J by 0 bases, with 13 bases between them.

The chain combines TRBV6-1 with TRBJ1-1, with D unclear. Trimming took off 5 bases at V and 1 base at J, with 8 bases between the two ends. In germline, CDR1 is MNHNS, CDR2 SASEGT. The CDR3 sequence is 13 residues long. CDR3 amino acids: CASSPQPNTEAFF. The CDR3 nucleotides read TGTGCCAGCAGTCCACAGCCGAACACTGAAGCTTTCTTT.

This clone was seen a handful of times. CDR3: CASSLTSGNTIYF. For the CDR3, the DNA is TGTGCCAGCAGCTTAACTTCTGGAAACACCATATATTTT. The rearrangement uses TRBV7-9 and TRBJ1-3; D is ambiguous. V gave up 2 bases and J gave up 1 base, with 3 bases separating them. Germline V gene lookup returns CDR1 SEHNR and CDR2 FQNEAQ (reference sequence). The CDR3 contains 13 residues.